This is a list of T cell receptor beta chains from one sample in a study of blood T cell repertoires in COVID-19. The data were produced by immunoSEQ multiplex PCR, yet TCRdb's version contains in-frame clones alone and is incomplete. The sample lists 180,000 or so clones; about nine tenths were seen once. Sequenced sample: peripheral blood. Every receptor here comes from a young man with active or convalescent COVID-19. The conserved cysteine and the conserved F or W are not part of the CDR3 here.

v_call,cdr3_aa
TRBV15,ATSRDSSGYPYEQY
TRBV7-9,ASSFAGPGDEQY
TRBV11-2,ASSLAGSSYNEQF
TRBV6-1,ASSEAGQAYYGYT
TRBV30,AWSPGTNTGELF
TRBV18,ASSLSSGGIEKLF
TRBV30,AWSPDRVAF
TRBV7-6,ASSPGLGVTYEQF
TRBV6-6,ASSYLDSPYEQY
TRBV6-4,ASSDSRGGFAGELF
TRBV30,AWTTGYYGYT
TRBV5-1,ASSVTGSSYEQY
TRBV6-5,ASSPWTGRNTEAF
TRBV27,ASSLSSGIDEQF
TRBV4-2,ASSLGLAGSSYNEQF
TRBV19,ASSKNRGEELF